The present T cell receptor beta chain was sequenced within a study of control samples from healthy donors and cancer patients. Germline V gene lookup returns CDR1 SNHLY and CDR2 FYNNEI. V shed 5 bases and J shed 8 bases, with 21 bases lying between them. CDR3 length: 15 amino acids. Data came from immunoSEQ multiplex PCR; TCRdb stores just in-frame clones and leaves some out. Among about 170,000 clones listed, about 93% were seen once. The sample comprised blood. The clonotype comes from a woman aged 55-69 years in good health. J is TRBJ1-2 and V is TRBV2, with D possibly matching TRBD1 (6 bases). The CDR3: CASSPLIPGAGGYTF. Written as DNA, the CDR3 is TGTGCCAGCAGTCCACTGATCCCGGGGGCGGGGGGCTACACCTTC.